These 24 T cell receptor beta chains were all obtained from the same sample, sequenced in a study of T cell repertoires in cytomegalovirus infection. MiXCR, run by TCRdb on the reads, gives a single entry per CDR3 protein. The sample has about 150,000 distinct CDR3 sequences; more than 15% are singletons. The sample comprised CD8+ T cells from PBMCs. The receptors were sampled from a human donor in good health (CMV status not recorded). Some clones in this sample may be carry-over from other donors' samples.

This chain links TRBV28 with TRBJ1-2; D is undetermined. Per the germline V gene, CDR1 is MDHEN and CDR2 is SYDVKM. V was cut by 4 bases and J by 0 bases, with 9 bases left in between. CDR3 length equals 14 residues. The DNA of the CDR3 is TGTGCCAGCAGTTCCGACAATGCTAACTATGGCTACACCTTC. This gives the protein CASSSDNANYGYTF.

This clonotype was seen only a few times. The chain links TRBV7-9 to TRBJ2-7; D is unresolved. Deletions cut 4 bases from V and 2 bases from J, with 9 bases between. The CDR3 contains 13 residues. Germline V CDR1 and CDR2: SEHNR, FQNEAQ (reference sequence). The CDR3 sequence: CASSSTPAYEQYF. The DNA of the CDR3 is TGTGCCAGCAGCTCCACACCCGCCTACGAGCAGTACTTC.

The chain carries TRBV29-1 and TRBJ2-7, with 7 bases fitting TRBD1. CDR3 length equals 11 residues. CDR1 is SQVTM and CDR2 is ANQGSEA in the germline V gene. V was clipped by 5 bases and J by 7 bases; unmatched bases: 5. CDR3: CSVHRGGEQYF. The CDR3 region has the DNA TGCAGCGTTCACAGGGGCGGTGAGCAGTACTTC.

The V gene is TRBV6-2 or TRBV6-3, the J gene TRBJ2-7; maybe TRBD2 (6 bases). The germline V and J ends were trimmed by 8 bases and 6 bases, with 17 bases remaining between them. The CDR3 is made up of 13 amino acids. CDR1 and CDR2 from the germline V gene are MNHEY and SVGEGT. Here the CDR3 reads CASAGLGVLEQYF. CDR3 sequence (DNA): TGTGCCAGCGCGGGACTTGGGGTTCTCGAGCAGTACTTC.

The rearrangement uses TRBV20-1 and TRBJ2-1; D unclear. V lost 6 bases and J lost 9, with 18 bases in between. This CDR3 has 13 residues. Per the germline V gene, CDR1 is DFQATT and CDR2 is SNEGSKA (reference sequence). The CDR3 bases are TGCAGTGCCTCTATTCTGGAGCATACTGAGCAGTTCTTC. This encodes CSASILEHTEQFF.

The CDR3: CASSSGGVEAFF. The CDR3 DNA reads TGTGCCAGCAGCTCCGGGGGGGTTGAAGCTTTCTTT. The rearrangement joins TRBV7-8 to TRBJ1-1, with a possible D match to TRBD1 (5 bases). The CDR3 loop spans 12 amino acids. CDR1 is SGHVS and CDR2 is FQNEAQ in the germline V gene. V was clipped by 4 bases and J by 7 bases, with 10 bases between them.

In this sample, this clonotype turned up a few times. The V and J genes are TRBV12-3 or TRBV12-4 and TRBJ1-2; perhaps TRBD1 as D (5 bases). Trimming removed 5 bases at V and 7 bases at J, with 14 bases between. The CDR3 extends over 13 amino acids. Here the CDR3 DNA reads TGTGCCAGCAGTCACGGACAAGCCGGTGGCTACACCTTC. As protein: CASSHGQAGGYTF.

This chain's CDR3 is CASSLLGNGENTEAFF. The CDR3 nucleotides read TGTGCCAGCAGCTTACTGGGGAACGGGGAGAACACTGAAGCTTTCTTT. J is TRBJ1-1 and V is TRBV7-9; D gene unclear. Deletions cut 2 bases from V and 1 base from J, with 14 bases between. The CDR3 covers 16 residues. Looked up from germline, CDR1 is SEHNR and CDR2 is FQNEAQ (reference sequence). Combining the CDR3 with reference TRBV7-9 and TRBJ1-1 gives the whole variable domain DTGVSQNPRHKITKRGQNVTFRCDPISEHNRLYWYRQTLGQGPEFLTYFQNEAQLEKSRLLSDRFSAERPKGSFSTLEIQRTEQGDSAMYLCASSLLGNGENTEAFFGQGTRLTVV.

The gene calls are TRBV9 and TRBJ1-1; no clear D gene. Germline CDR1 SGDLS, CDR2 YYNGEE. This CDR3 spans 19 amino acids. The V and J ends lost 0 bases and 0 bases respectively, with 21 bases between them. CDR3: CASSVGGGYESSMNTEAFF. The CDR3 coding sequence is TGTGCCAGCAGCGTAGGGGGTGGGTACGAGTCATCTATGAACACTGAAGCTTTCTTT.

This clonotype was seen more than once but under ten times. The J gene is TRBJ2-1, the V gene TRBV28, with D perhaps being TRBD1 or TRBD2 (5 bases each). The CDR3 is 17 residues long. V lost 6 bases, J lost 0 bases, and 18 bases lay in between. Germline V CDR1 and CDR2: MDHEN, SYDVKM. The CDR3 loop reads CASSRDPDESSYNEQFF. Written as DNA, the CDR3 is TGTGCCAGCAGCCGGGACCCCGATGAAAGCTCCTACAATGAGCAGTTCTTC.

This chain's CDR3 is CASRRLATQPSPPHSTYEQYF. The CDR3, as DNA: TGTGCCAGCAGGAGACTAGCTACTCAACCTTCACCTCCCCACTCAACCTACGAGCAGTACTTC. This chain connects TRBV27 to TRBJ2-7; TRBD2 matches 7 bases. CDR3 length: 21 amino acids. The V gene end was trimmed by 6 bases and the J gene end by 2 bases; junction bases not matched to a gene: 28. CDR1 is MNHEY and CDR2 is SMNVEV in the germline V gene (reference sequence).

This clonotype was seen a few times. CDR3 in DNA: TGCAGCGTTGAAGATGTTGGGGACAGATACAATGAGCAGTTCTTC. Its protein is CSVEDVGDRYNEQFF. This chain joins TRBV29-1 and TRBJ2-1; 7 bases map to TRBD1. The junction had 6 bases not matched to a gene; V was cut back by 0 bases and J by 4 bases. The CDR3 is made up of 15 amino acids. CDR1 SQVTM and CDR2 ANQGSEA come from the germline V gene.

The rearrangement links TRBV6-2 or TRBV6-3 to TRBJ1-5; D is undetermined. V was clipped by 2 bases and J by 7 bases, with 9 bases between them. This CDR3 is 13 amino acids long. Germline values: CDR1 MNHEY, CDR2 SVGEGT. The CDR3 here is CASSYPGGQPQHF. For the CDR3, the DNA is TGTGCCAGCAGTTACCCGGGCGGGCAGCCCCAGCATTTT.

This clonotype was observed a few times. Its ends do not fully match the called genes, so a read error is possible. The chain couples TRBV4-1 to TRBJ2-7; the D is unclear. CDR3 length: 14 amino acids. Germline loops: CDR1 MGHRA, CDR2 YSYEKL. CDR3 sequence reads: CASSHFEDSYEQYF. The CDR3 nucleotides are TGTGCCAGCAGCCACTTTGAGGACTCCTACGAGCAGTACTTC.

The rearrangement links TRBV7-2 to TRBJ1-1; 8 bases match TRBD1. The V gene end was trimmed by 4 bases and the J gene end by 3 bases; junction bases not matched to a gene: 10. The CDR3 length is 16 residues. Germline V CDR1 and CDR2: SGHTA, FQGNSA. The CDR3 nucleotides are TGTGCCAGCAGCTCGGACAGGGTGAAGCGATACACTGAAGCTTTCTTT. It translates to CASSSDRVKRYTEAFF.

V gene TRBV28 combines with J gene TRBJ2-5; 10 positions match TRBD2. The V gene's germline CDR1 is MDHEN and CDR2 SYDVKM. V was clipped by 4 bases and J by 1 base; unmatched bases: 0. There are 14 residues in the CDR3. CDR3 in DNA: TGTGCCAGCAGTTGGACTAGCGGCCAAGAGACCCAGTACTTC. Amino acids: CASSWTSGQETQYF.

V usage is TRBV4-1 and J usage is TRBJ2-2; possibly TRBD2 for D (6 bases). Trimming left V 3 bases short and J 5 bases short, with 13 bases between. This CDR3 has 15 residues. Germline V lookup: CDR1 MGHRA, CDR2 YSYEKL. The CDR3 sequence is CASSHWLARTGELFF. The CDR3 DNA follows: TGCGCCAGCAGCCATTGGCTAGCGAGGACCGGGGAGCTGTTTTTT.

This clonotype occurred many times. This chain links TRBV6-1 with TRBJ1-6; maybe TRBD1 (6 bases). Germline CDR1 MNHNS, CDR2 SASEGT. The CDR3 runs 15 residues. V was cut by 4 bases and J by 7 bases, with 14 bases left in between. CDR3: CASSGGQDQNSPLHF. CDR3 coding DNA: TGTGCCAGCAGTGGGGGACAAGACCAAAATTCACCCCTCCACTTT.

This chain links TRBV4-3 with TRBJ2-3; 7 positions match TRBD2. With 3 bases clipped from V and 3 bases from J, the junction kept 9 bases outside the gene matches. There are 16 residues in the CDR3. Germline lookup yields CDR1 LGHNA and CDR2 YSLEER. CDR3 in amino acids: CASSHGPLAPTDTQYF. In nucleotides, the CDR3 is TGCGCCAGCAGCCACGGTCCACTAGCGCCAACAGATACGCAGTATTTT.

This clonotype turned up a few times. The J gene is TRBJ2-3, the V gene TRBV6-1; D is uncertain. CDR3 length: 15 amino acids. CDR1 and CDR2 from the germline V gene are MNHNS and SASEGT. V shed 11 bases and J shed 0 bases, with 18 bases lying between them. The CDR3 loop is CALSLVAESTDTQYF. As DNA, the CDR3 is TGTGCCCTTTCTCTTGTGGCGGAGAGCACAGATACGCAGTATTTT.

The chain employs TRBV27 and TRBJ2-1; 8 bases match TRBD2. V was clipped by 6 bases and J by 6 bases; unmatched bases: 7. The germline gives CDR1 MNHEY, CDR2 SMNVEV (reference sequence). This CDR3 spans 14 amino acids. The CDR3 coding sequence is TGTGCCAGCAGCCTAGCGGGTTCTGGCAATGAGCAGTTCTTC. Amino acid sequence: CASSLAGSGNEQFF.

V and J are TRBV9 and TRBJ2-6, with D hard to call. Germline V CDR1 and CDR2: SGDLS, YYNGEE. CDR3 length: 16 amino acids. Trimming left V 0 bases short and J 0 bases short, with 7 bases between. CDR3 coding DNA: TGTGCCAGCAGCGTAGCCCGTAGCTCTGGGGCCAACGTCCTGACTTTC. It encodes CASSVARSSGANVLTF. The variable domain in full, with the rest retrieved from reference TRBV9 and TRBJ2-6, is DSGVTQTPKHLITATGQRVTLRCSPRSGDLSVYWYQQSLDQGLQFLIQYYNGEERAKGNILERFSAQQFPDLHSELNLSSLELGDSALYFCASSVARSSGANVLTFGAGSRLTVL.

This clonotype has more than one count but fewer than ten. The CDR3 DNA reads TGCGCCAGCAGCGCGTCCTTCTCTGGAAACACCATATATTTT. Protein product: CASSASFSGNTIYF. The chain joins TRBV5-1 to TRBJ1-3; D gene unclear. The CDR3 is 14 residues long. Germline V lookup: CDR1 SGHRS, CDR2 YFSETQ. The V gene lost 4 bases and the J gene lost 0 bases, with 8 bases spanning the gap.

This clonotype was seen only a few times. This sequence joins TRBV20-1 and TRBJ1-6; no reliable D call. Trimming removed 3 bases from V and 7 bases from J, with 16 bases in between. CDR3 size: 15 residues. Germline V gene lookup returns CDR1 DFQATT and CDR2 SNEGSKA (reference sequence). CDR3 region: CSAREGSSGNSPLHF. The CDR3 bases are TGCAGTGCTAGGGAAGGGTCCTCCGGGAATTCACCCCTCCACTTT.